The rows below give T cell receptor beta chains drawn from one sample of a study of chemoradiotherapy in HPV16-positive cancers. Libraries were prepared by immunoSEQ multiplex PCR; TCRdb keeps only in-frame clonotypes and omits some of them. The table shows approximately 12,000 clones, with around 72% occurring only once. Sampling was done from a patient who underwent chemoradiotherapy. The source of these receptors is a human donor with HPV-associated anogenital cancer. Both conserved end residues are part of each CDR3. The D gene is left open where the match is weak. Size is stated for part of the rows, as once, few or many counts, or as a class when the clone is expanded.

>-|TRBJ2-1|-|TRBV11-2
CASSLGVRGEQFF
TGTGCCAGCAGCTTAGGGGTTCGGGGTGAGCAGTTCTTC
>-|TRBJ1-2|-|TRBV6-1
CASRAPASEGGYTF
TGTGCCAGCAGGGCTCCGGCGTCCGAGGGGGGCTACACCTTC
>-|TRBJ2-2|-|TRBV28
CASRNTGLDGELFF
TGTGCCAGCAGAAATACAGGGTTGGACGGGGAGCTGTTTTTT
>TRBD1|TRBJ2-7|-|TRBV5-1
CASSSDRVRSNEQYF
TGCGCCAGCAGCTCCGACAGGGTAAGATCGAACGAGCAGTACTTC
>-|TRBJ1-5|few|TRBV2
CASKVEFSQPQHF
TGTGCCAGCAAGGTTGAGTTCTCTCAGCCCCAGCATTTT
>-|TRBJ2-3|-|TRBV5-5
CASRLTSDTQYF
TGTGCCAGCAGGCTAACCTCGGATACGCAGTATTTT
>TRBD1|TRBJ2-7|few|TRBV4-3
CASSQGLGDSSYEQYF
TGCGCCAGCAGCCAAGGTTTGGGGGACAGCTCCTACGAGCAGTACTTC
>-|TRBJ1-1|-|TRBV5-6
CASSVLGENTEAFF
TGTGCCAGCAGCGTTCTCGGGGAGAACACTGAAGCTTTCTTT
>TRBD1|TRBJ2-7|-|TRBV28
CASKTPGQAYEQYF
TGTGCCAGTAAAACCCCGGGACAGGCCTACGAGCAGTACTTC
>TRBD1|TRBJ1-2|-|TRBV2
CASSIGQGRNYGYTF
TGTGCCAGCAGTATAGGACAGGGCCGTAACTATGGCTACACCTTC
>TRBD1|TRBJ2-3|-|TRBV6-4
CASSERQGADTQYF
TGTGCCAGCAGTGAAAGACAGGGGGCAGATACGCAGTATTTT
>TRBD2|TRBJ2-5|-|TRBV2
CASTSGPGGGVETQYF
TGTGCCAGCACCTCAGGGCCGGGAGGCGGCGTGGAGACCCAGTACTTC
>-|TRBJ1-2|few|TRBV19
CASTHGNNYGYTF
TGTGCCAGTACCCACGGAAATAACTATGGCTACACCTTC
>-|TRBJ2-1|-|TRBV18
CASSPKGLYNNEQFF
TGTGCCAGCTCACCGAAGGGTCTCTACAATAATGAGCAGTTCTTC
>TRBD2|TRBJ2-1|-|TRBV19
CASRQRLAGGLVRVNEQFF
TGTGCCAGTAGGCAGAGACTAGCGGGAGGGCTAGTAAGAGTCAATGAGCAGTTCTTC
>TRBD1|TRBJ2-6|-|TRBV7-2
CASSSSGGTGANVLTF
TGTGCCAGCAGCTCCTCAGGGGGCACTGGGGCCAACGTCCTGACTTTC
>-|TRBJ1-3|-|TRBV7-2
CASSFDLGGSGNTIYF
TGTGCCAGCAGCTTTGACCTCGGCGGCTCTGGAAACACCATATATTTT
>TRBD1|TRBJ2-7|-|TRBV29-1
CSVLTGNSYEQYF
TGCAGCGTGTTGACAGGGAACTCCTACGAGCAGTACTTC
>-|TRBJ2-7|-|TRBV11-2
CASSLEDISYEQYF
TGTGCCAGCAGCTTGGAGGACATCTCCTACGAGCAGTACTTC
>-|TRBJ1-3|few|TRBV10-3
CAISGLSSGNTIYF
TGTGCCATCAGTGGGTTGAGCTCTGGAAACACCATATATTTT